These 26 T cell receptor beta chains came from one sample sequenced in a study of blood T cells in healthy people across ages. With a J-beta primer mix and a sample-barcoded 5' primer, a second PCR ran about 6 to 11 cycles. TCRdb re-derived calls from the 5' RACE reads in MiXCR, one entry per CDR3 protein. The sample consists of 1 million or so distinct CDR3 sequences, 20% to 25% of them appearing once. The data also belong to a second study, concerning T cells of mothers and their children.

Sequencing was done on a sample of blood. The receptors stem from a girl aged 2 to 9 in good health.

The rearrangement joins TRBV12-3 or TRBV12-4 to TRBJ2-5; the match to TRBD2 covers 10 bases. This CDR3 has 15 residues. Trimming at V came to 6 bases and at J to 5 bases, leaving 9 bases not matched to a gene. DNA for the CDR3: TGTGCCAGCAGCCAGCGGGGGGGCAAGGGGGAGACCCAGTACTTC. It codes for CASSQRGGKGETQYF.

J is TRBJ2-7 and V is TRBV24-1; D is unclear. V shed 4 bases and J shed 7 bases, with 16 bases lying between them. Germline assignment: CDR1 KGHDR and CDR2 SFDVKD. The CDR3 extends over 14 amino acids. The CDR3 here is CATSEASMSREQYF. In DNA form, the CDR3 reads TGTGCCACCAGTGAGGCCTCTATGTCTCGGGAGCAGTACTTC.

This chain connects TRBV29-1 to TRBJ2-2; 9 positions match TRBD1. Unmatched junction bases numbered 14, after V lost 7 bases and J lost 5 bases. CDR1 SQVTM and CDR2 ANQGSEA come from the germline V gene. The CDR3 length is 16 residues. The CDR3, as DNA: TGCAGCGCCCGTAACTTAACAGGGGGCGGTACCGGGGAGCTGTTTTTT. Translating it yields CSARNLTGGGTGELFF.

The chain couples TRBV20-1 to TRBJ2-1; 8 bases fit TRBD2. The CDR3 is 14 residues long. Germline V gives CDR1 DFQATT, CDR2 SNEGSKA (reference sequence). The V segment lost 6 bases and the J segment 0 bases; nucleotides outside the gene matches: 4. As DNA, the CDR3 is TGCAGTGCCAGACTAGCGTCCTCCTACAATGAGCAGTTCTTC. Translated, it gives CSARLASSYNEQFF.

This clonotype has a single count. The V gene is TRBV14, the J gene TRBJ1-1; no clear D gene. V shed 1 base and J shed 9 bases, with 6 bases lying between them. In germline, CDR1 is SGHDN, CDR2 FVKESK. This CDR3 comprises 11 residues. CDR3: CASSQGSQAFF. For the CDR3, the DNA is TGTGCCAGCAGCCAAGGGAGCCAAGCTTTCTTT.

A few counts support this clonotype. This chain links TRBV28 with TRBJ2-3, with D possibly TRBD1 on 6 matching bases. The CDR3 sequence is 17 residues long. V lost 4 bases and J 0 bases, leaving 17 bases between the germline ends. Germline CDR1 reads MDHEN; CDR2 reads SYDVKM. This CDR3 reads CASSSGADGASTDTQYF. The DNA of the CDR3 is TGTGCCAGCAGTTCAGGGGCTGATGGGGCTAGCACAGATACGCAGTATTTT.

The chain combines TRBV15 with TRBJ2-7, with D perhaps matching TRBD2 (6 bases). CDR1 and CDR2 from the germline V gene are LNHNV and YYDKDF (reference sequence). V was clipped by 0 bases and J by 1 base, with 10 bases between them. This CDR3 contains 15 residues. CDR3 residues: CATSRDLGGSYEQYF. The CDR3 region has the DNA TGTGCCACCAGCAGAGATTTGGGGGGATCCTACGAGCAGTACTTC.

The rearrangement links TRBV5-7 to TRBJ2-5; D is uncertain. TRBV5-7 is an open reading frame whose function is uncertain. The CDR3 is 13 amino acids. V lost 4 bases and J 3 bases, leaving 10 bases between the germline ends. The CDR3 DNA reads TGTGCCAGCAGCAACCACAGAGAAGAGACCCAGTACTTC. It encodes CASSNHREETQYF.

The genes are TRBV2 and TRBJ2-5, with D perhaps given as TRBD1 or TRBD2 (6 bases each). The CDR3 contains 15 residues. Trimming shortened V by 10 bases and J by 1 base, and 19 bases separated the two germline ends. Germline CDR1 SNHLY, CDR2 FYNNEI. CDR3 coding DNA: TGTGCCACCCTCCCCCCGGGGGCCGGCCAAGAGACCCAGTACTTC. This sequence encodes CATLPPGAGQETQYF.

This chain connects TRBV12-3 or TRBV12-4 to TRBJ2-7; possibly TRBD1 or TRBD2 for D (5 bases each). CDR3 length: 13 amino acids. V was pared by 4 bases and J by 7 bases, with 14 bases between. The CDR3 region is CASSSEPGPEQYF. Here the CDR3 DNA reads TGTGCCAGCAGTTCTGAACCGGGACCTGAGCAGTACTTC.

V is TRBV7-9 and J is TRBJ1-2; possibly TRBD1 for D (5 bases). V shed 0 bases and J shed 5 bases, with 16 bases lying between them. CDR3 length equals 16 residues. The germline V gene has CDR1 SEHNR and CDR2 FQNEAQ (reference sequence). In DNA form, the CDR3 reads TGTGCCAGCAGCTTAGCGGGAGGGGCCGCTGCTTATGGCTACACCTTC. Encoded protein: CASSLAGGAAAYGYTF. Full variable domain (missing parts from reference TRBV7-9 and TRBJ1-2): DTGVSQNPRHKITKRGQNVTFRCDPISEHNRLYWYRQTLGQGPEFLTYFQNEAQLEKSRLLSDRFSAERPKGSFSTLEIQRTEQGDSAMYLCASSLAGGAAAYGYTFGSGTRLTVV.

This chain connects TRBV24-1 to TRBJ1-2, with D uncertain. Germline V gene sequence: CDR1 KGHDR, CDR2 SFDVKD. Deletions cut 3 bases from V and 4 bases from J, with 11 bases between. The CDR3 loop spans 14 amino acids. CDR3 protein: CATSDTAVAYGYTF. The CDR3 nucleotides read TGTGCCACCAGTGATACCGCGGTGGCCTATGGCTACACCTTC.

A few counts support this clonotype. This chain links TRBV20-1 with TRBJ2-3, with 10 positions matching TRBD2. Germline-derived CDR1 and CDR2 are DFQATT and SNEGSKA (reference sequence). The CDR3 has 17 amino acids. Trimming at V came to 0 bases and at J to 4 bases, leaving 10 bases not matched to a gene. This chain's CDR3 is CSARDFRGLAGADTQYF. CDR3 DNA: TGCAGTGCTAGAGATTTTAGAGGCCTAGCGGGAGCAGATACGCAGTATTTT.

There are a few counts of this clonotype. The chain has TRBV20-1 and TRBJ1-1; 9 bases align to TRBD1. CDR3 length: 14 residues. Germline lookup yields CDR1 DFQATT and CDR2 SNEGSKA (reference sequence). V gave up 1 base and J gave up 6 bases; unmatched junction bases: 6. CDR3 nucleotide sequence: TGCAGTGCTAGAGGGACAGGGGTTGTCGCTGAAGCTTTCTTT. This gives the protein CSARGTGVVAEAFF.

This clonotype has only a few counts. The chain combines TRBV20-1 with TRBJ2-5, with D possibly matching TRBD2 (6 bases). Germline V lookup: CDR1 DFQATT, CDR2 SNEGSKA (reference sequence). Trimming removed 5 bases from V and 0 bases from J, with 16 bases in between. CDR3 size: 15 residues. CDR3 nucleotides: TGCAGTGCTGGGACTGGCGGGCCGTACCAAGAGACCCAGTACTTC. Translation: CSAGTGGPYQETQYF.

The sample holds a few counts of this clonotype. This chain uses TRBV6-2 or TRBV6-3 with TRBJ1-6, with D possibly being TRBD1 (5 bases). Germline V CDR1 and CDR2: MNHEY, SVGEGT. The CDR3 is 14 residues long. Between the trimmed V and J ends, which lost 4 bases and 9 bases, there was a span of 13 bases. CDR3: CASSSREVTSPLHF. CDR3 coding DNA: TGTGCCAGCAGTTCCAGGGAGGTGACTTCACCCCTCCACTTT.

The chain combines TRBV25-1 with TRBJ2-5, with no clear D. The DNA end lines up better with TRBJ2-7; the J call may be wrong. Germline values: CDR1 MGHDK, CDR2 SYGVNS. The CDR3 runs to 14 residues. The CDR3 sequence: CASSDKDIPYEQYF. The CDR3 coding sequence is TGTGCCAGCAGTGACAAAGACATTCCCTACGAGCAGTACTTC.

This clonotype was recorded a few times. The rearrangement joins TRBV11-2 to TRBJ2-1; D gene unclear. The V and J ends lost 2 bases and 12 bases respectively, with 20 bases between them. CDR1 SGHAT and CDR2 FQNNGV come from the germline V gene. The CDR3 runs 15 residues. This chain's CDR3 is CASSLYDPQRDGQFF. DNA of the CDR3: TGTGCCAGCAGCTTATACGACCCCCAACGCGACGGGCAGTTCTTC.

Notes on this clonotype: One end of the junction is discordant with germline, which a read error may explain. The chain employs TRBV11-2 and TRBJ2-6; maybe TRBD1 (5 bases). CDR3 length: 15 residues. Per germline, CDR1 SGHAT and CDR2 FQNNGV. In DNA form, the CDR3 reads TGTGCCAGCAGCTTTCCGTCCTCTGGGGCCAACGTCCAGACTTTC. Amino acids: CASSFPSSGANVQTF. Full variable domain (missing parts from reference TRBV11-2 and TRBJ2-6): EAGVAQSPRYKIIEKRQSVAFWCNPISGHATLYWYQQILGQGPKLLIQFQNNGVVDDSQLPKDRFSAERLKGVDSTLKIQPAKLEDSAVYLCASSFPSSGANVQTFGAGSRLTVL.

The chain has TRBV10-3 and TRBJ2-4, with 8 bases fitting TRBD2. This CDR3 has 14 amino acids. CDR1 is ENHRY, CDR2 SYGVKD, per germline. After removal of 5 bases from V and 5 bases from J, the junction contained 5 bases not matched to a gene. The CDR3: CAISPAGGENIQYF. CDR3 in DNA: TGTGCCATCAGTCCTGCCGGGGGGGAAAACATTCAGTACTTC.

This clonotype was seen only a few times. This sequence joins TRBV29-1 and TRBJ2-4, with D uncertain. In germline, CDR1 is SQVTM, CDR2 ANQGSEA. This CDR3 region has 14 residues. Trimming took off 3 bases at V and 7 bases at J, with 16 bases between the two ends. In DNA, the CDR3 is TGCAGCGTTGAGGATCTGTACTTCAACAACATTCAGTACTTC. This translates into CSVEDLYFNNIQYF.

This clonotype was counted only a few times. The germline gene is not matched at one end of the junction; a read error may be the cause. This rearrangement joins TRBV4-1 to TRBJ1-6; no clear D gene. The CDR3 extends over 17 amino acids. Germline CDR1 MGHRA, CDR2 YSYEKL. For the CDR3, the DNA is TGCGCCGGCAGCCAGACACCATCGTACTCCTATAATTCACCCCTCCACTTT. Translation: CAGSQTPSYSYNSPLHF.

The chain carries TRBV6-1 and TRBJ2-3; no firm D call. Trimming cost V 1 base and J 1 base, with 6 bases left between them. CDR3 length: 14 residues. Germline CDR1 and CDR2: MNHNS and SASEGT. CDR3 in amino acids: CASSEDRGTDTQYF. CDR3 in DNA: TGTGCCAGCAGTGAAGACAGAGGCACAGATACGCAGTATTTT.

This clonotype was counted a few times. The rearrangement uses TRBV29-1 and TRBJ2-1; no clear D. Trimming took off 4 bases at V and 0 bases at J, with 7 bases between the two ends. The CDR3 sequence is 13 residues long. Per the germline V gene, CDR1 is SQVTM and CDR2 is ANQGSEA. CDR3 protein: CSVVAISYNEQFF. The CDR3 DNA sequence: TGCAGCGTTGTGGCAATCTCCTACAATGAGCAGTTCTTC.

This chain joins TRBV23-1 and TRBJ2-1, with TRBD2 as a possible D gene (7 bases). TRBV23-1 is an ORF for which the function is uncertain. The germline V and J ends were trimmed by 1 base and 1 base, with 14 bases remaining between them. The CDR3 runs 17 residues. The CDR3 spells CASSQYPGGRSYNEQFF. The CDR3 DNA follows: TGCGCCAGCAGTCAATACCCCGGGGGGCGTTCCTACAATGAGCAGTTCTTC.

V is TRBV4-3 and J is TRBJ2-7; the match to TRBD2 covers 7 bases. Germline CDR1 is LGHNA and CDR2 is YSLEER. CDR3 size: 15 residues. The junction had 9 bases not matched to a gene; V was cut back by 4 bases and J by 3 bases. The CDR3 loop reads CASSPTGTTYYEQYF. CDR3 coding DNA: TGCGCCAGCAGCCCTACCGGGACTACTTACTACGAGCAGTACTTC.